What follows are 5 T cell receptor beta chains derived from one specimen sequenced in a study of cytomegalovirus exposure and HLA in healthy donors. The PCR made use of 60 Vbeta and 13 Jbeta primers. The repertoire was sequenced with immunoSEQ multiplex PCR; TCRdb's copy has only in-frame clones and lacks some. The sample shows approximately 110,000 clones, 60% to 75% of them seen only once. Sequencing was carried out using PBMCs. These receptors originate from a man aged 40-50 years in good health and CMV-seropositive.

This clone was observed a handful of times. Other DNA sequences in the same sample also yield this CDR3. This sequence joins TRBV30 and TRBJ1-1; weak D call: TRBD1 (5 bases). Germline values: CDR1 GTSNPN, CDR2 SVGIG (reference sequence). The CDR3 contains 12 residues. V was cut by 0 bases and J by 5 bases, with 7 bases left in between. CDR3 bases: TGTGCCTGGAGTGTACGGGGGACTGAAGCTTTCTTT. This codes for CAWSVRGTEAFF.

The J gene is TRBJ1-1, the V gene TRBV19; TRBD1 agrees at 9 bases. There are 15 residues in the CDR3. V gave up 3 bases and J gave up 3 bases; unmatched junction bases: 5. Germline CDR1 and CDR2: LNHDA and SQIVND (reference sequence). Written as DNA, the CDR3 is TGTGCCAGTAGTATTGGGACAGGGCGGGACACTGAAGCTTTCTTT. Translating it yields CASSIGTGRDTEAFF.

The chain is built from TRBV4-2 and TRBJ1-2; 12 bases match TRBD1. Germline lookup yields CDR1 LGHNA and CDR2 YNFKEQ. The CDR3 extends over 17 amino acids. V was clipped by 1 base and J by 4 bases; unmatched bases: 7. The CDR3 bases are TGTGCCAGCAGCCAAGGGGTCGGGACAGGGGGCATCTATGGCTACACCTTC. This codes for CASSQGVGTGGIYGYTF.

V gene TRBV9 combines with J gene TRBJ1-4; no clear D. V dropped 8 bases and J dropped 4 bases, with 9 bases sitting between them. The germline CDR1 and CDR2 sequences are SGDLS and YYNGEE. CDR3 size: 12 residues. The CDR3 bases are TGTGCCAGTTCCGGGGATAATGAAAAACTGTTTTTT. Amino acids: CASSGDNEKLFF.

The CDR3 DNA sequence: TGTGCCAGTAGTGGATGGACTACCCAGAGGCAAGAGACCCAGTACTTC. Translation: CASSGWTTQRQETQYF. V gene TRBV19 combines with J gene TRBJ2-5; possible D gene TRBD2, 6 bases. This CDR3 spans 16 amino acids. Trimming shortened V by 5 bases and J by 2 bases, and 18 bases separated the two germline ends. CDR1 and CDR2 (germline): LNHDA, SQIVND (reference sequence).